Presented here are 16 T cell receptor beta chains from one specimen sequenced in a study of tumor-infiltrating lymphocytes in primary liver carcinoma. Unsorted bulk tissue, about 20-32 mg of it, served as the source for co-extraction of RNA and DNA. Researchers generated TCR beta cDNA from 500 ng of total RNA, relying on a constant-region primer. Researchers made the TCR beta libraries by running three nested multiplex PCR rounds with slightly modified ARM-PCR. TRBV1-TRBV30 forward primers paired with a C-beta reverse primer were used in the first two PCR rounds, which ran approximately 11 cycles each. TCRdb passed the multiplex PCR reads through MiXCR, listing each CDR3 protein once. The sample includes about 130,000 distinct CDR3 sequences, under 65% of them seen just once. Material: liver tumor tissue from sampling region 3. Indicated subset: tumor region T3, left-lateral pole. These receptors came from a woman in her sixties or seventies with primary liver carcinoma and hepatitis B virus infection.

This clonotype was counted ten times or more. The chain uses TRBV7-8 and TRBJ1-2, with 8 bases matching TRBD1. The germline CDR1 and CDR2 sequences are SGHVS and FQNEAQ. This CDR3 is 15 amino acids long. V lost 5 bases, J lost 4 bases, and 9 bases stayed unmatched. In nucleotides, the CDR3 is TGTGCCAGCAGCCCGATAGGACAGGGAGGCTATGGCTACACCTTC. This encodes CASSPIGQGGYGYTF. Filled out from reference TRBV7-8 and TRBJ1-2, the complete variable domain reads GAGVSQSPRYKVAKRGQDVALRCDPISGHVSLFWYQQALGQGPEFLTYFQNEAQLDKSGLPSDRFFAERPEGSVSTLKIQRTQQEDSAVYLCASSPIGQGGYGYTFGSGTRLTVV.

Note on this clonotype: A much more abundant neighbour one base away suggests this may be a read error. The chain links TRBV12-3 or TRBV12-4 to TRBJ1-4, with D possibly being TRBD1 (6 bases). The CDR3 contains 14 residues. CDR3 region: CASRPTGPNEKVFF. CDR3 coding DNA: TGTGCCAGCAGACCTACAGGGCCTAATGAAAAAGTGTTTTTT.

The CDR3 region is CATSGDSGYQETQYF. CDR3 coding DNA: TGTGCCACCAGTGGAGACAGTGGTTACCAAGAGACCCAGTACTTC. The chain combines TRBV24-1 with TRBJ2-5, with a tentative D call TRBD1 (5 bases). The V gene lost 5 bases and the J gene lost 0 bases, with 12 bases spanning the gap. The germline CDR1 and CDR2 sequences are KGHDR and SFDVKD. This CDR3 is 15 amino acids long.

To note about this clonotype: The junction differs from germline at one of its ends, possibly a read error. The V call is TRBV12-3 or TRBV12-4, the J call TRBJ2-5; the D gene is possibly TRBD1 (6 bases). This CDR3 contains 15 residues. The CDR3: CASSFQQGFQETQYF. CDR3 in DNA: TGCGCCAGCAGTTTCCAACAGGGCTTCCAAGAGACCCAGTACTTC.

This clonotype was observed a few times. This may be a read error: a much more frequent sequence differs by one nucleotide. This sequence joins TRBV11-2 and TRBJ1-6, with D tentatively TRBD1 (5 bases). The length of the CDR3 is 15 residues. In germline, CDR1 is SGHAT, CDR2 FQNNGV. CDR3 sequence reads: CASSLSTGYNSLLHF. DNA for the CDR3: TGTGCCAGCAGCTTGAGCACAGGCTATAATTCACTCCTCCACTTT.

This clonotype was found many times. This chain links TRBV11-2 with TRBJ2-5; TRBD2 might be the D (6 bases). V was cut by 2 bases and J by 2 bases, with 18 bases left in between. CDR1 and CDR2 (germline): SGHAT, FQNNGV. The CDR3 runs 17 residues. Here the CDR3 DNA reads TGTGCCAGCAGCTTATACCCGGGGGTAGTGGCACAAGAGACCCAGTACTTC. Residues: CASSLYPGVVAQETQYF.

This clonotype was counted only a few times. This chain uses TRBV24-1 with TRBJ2-2; the D is unclear. The V end was cut by 8 bases, the J end by 0 bases, with 9 bases between. Germline CDR1 is KGHDR and CDR2 is SFDVKD. The CDR3 runs 14 residues. CDR3 loop: CATKDRPNTGELFF. CDR3 DNA: TGTGCCACCAAGGACCGGCCGAACACCGGGGAGCTGTTTTTT.

This sequence joins TRBV24-1 and TRBJ2-7, with a tentative D call TRBD1 (7 bases). The CDR3 extends over 16 amino acids. V was pared by 2 bases and J by 4 bases, with 17 bases between. CDR1 is KGHDR, CDR2 SFDVKD, per germline. CDR3 coding DNA: TGTGCCACCAGTGATTCAGGCGGGGACAGTAGGTACGAGCAGTACTTC. Translation gives CATSDSGGDSRYEQYF.

The chain recombines TRBV11-3 with TRBJ2-2; tentatively, D is TRBD1 (5 bases). The germline gives CDR1 SGHNT, CDR2 YENEEA. This CDR3 is built from 18 residues. V was clipped by 0 bases and J by 1 base, with 15 bases between them. The CDR3 protein is CASSLDVLTDMNTGELFF. CDR3 coding DNA: TGTGCCAGCAGCTTAGATGTCCTGACAGACATGAACACCGGGGAGCTGTTTTTT.

Comments on this clonotype: A single base separates this from a much larger clone, so it may be a read error. The V call is TRBV18, the J call TRBJ2-7; possibly TRBD2 for D (5 bases). CDR1 and CDR2 (germline): KGHSH, LQKENI. The CDR3 has 13 amino acids. CDR3 in amino acids: CASSPPSGPEQCF. The CDR3 DNA reads TGTGCCAGCTCACCACCGAGCGGACCCGAGCAGTGCTTC.

As to this clonotype: The junction does not match germline at one end; this may be a read error. This chain joins TRBV6-5 and TRBJ2-6, with D hard to call. In germline, CDR1 is MNHEY, CDR2 SVGAGI. The CDR3 spans 15 residues. The CDR3 loop reads CVSSLDGSGTNVLTF. The CDR3 bases are TGTGTCAGCAGTTTAGACGGGTCTGGGACCAACGTCCTGACTTTC.

V and J are TRBV15 and TRBJ2-7; 7 bases agree with TRBD2. The CDR3 is made up of 16 amino acids. V gave up 1 base and J gave up 1 base; unmatched junction bases: 7. CDR1 and CDR2 (germline): LNHNV, YYDKDF (reference sequence). CDR3 nucleotides: TGTGCCACCAGCAGAGGCCGGGGGGTTGCGTCCTACGAGCAGTACTTC. Protein product: CATSRGRGVASYEQYF.

This clonotype came up once. This clone may be a read error of a much larger clone one base away. This CDR3 reads CVSRKRRGDDEQFF. The DNA for the CDR3 is TGCGTCAGCAGAAAACGACGTGGAGACGATGAGCAGTTCTTC. The chain has TRBV10-2 and TRBJ2-1, with D unresolved. The germline gives CDR1 WSHSY, CDR2 SAAADI. The length of the CDR3 is 14 residues.

This clonotype was seen ten or more times. CDR3 region: CASSQGGNTEAFF. CDR3 nucleotides: TGTGCCAGCAGTCAGGGGGGGAACACTGAAGCTTTCTTT. The V and J genes are TRBV6-1 and TRBJ1-1; 7 nucleotides agree with TRBD1. The trim removed 5 bases at V and 1 base at J, leaving 1 base unmatched. Per germline, CDR1 MNHNS and CDR2 SASEGT. The CDR3 has 13 amino acids.

By frequency in the sample, this clonotype is medium-sized. The chain is built from TRBV11-3 and TRBJ2-2; 7 bases agree with TRBD1. V lost 5 bases and J lost 7; bases outside the gene matches: 7. This CDR3 contains 14 residues. The V gene's germline CDR1 is SGHNT and CDR2 YENEEA. The CDR3 spells CASSRQQGLGELFF. CDR3 DNA sequence: TGTGCCAGCAGCAGACAACAGGGGCTCGGGGAGCTGTTTTTT.

In the case of this clonotype: Relative to the germline gene, one junction end is altered; a read error may explain this. This chain links TRBV12-3 or TRBV12-4 with TRBJ2-1; 13 bases line up with TRBD2. This CDR3 contains 16 residues. The CDR3 sequence: CASSLGGLAGVGERFF. CDR3 DNA sequence: TGTGCCAGCAGTTTAGGTGGACTAGCGGGAGTTGGCGAGCGGTTCTTC.